Shown below are 17 T cell receptor beta chains from a single sample sequenced in a study of blood T cell repertoires in COVID-19. Data came from immunoSEQ multiplex PCR; TCRdb stores just in-frame clones and leaves some out. The sample holds around 140,000 clones, almost 85% seen once. Specimen: peripheral blood. The receptors were sampled from a man in his 60s with acute or convalescent COVID-19.

This chain uses TRBV9 with TRBJ2-7; D is ambiguous. Germline V gives CDR1 SGDLS, CDR2 YYNGEE. V lost 4 bases to trimming and J lost 0 bases, with 5 bases between them. The CDR3 totals 12 residues. The CDR3 is CASSLSSYEQYF. The CDR3 nucleotides are TGTGCCAGCAGCCTCAGCTCCTACGAGCAGTACTTC.

Only a few counts were recorded for this clone. The chain links TRBV9 to TRBJ2-3, with D tentatively TRBD2 (5 bases). V was clipped by 2 bases and J by 1 base, with 11 bases between them. The CDR3 runs to 15 residues. Germline-derived CDR1 and CDR2 are SGDLS and YYNGEE. The CDR3 sequence: CASSVSPGGTDTQYF. The CDR3 nucleotides read TGTGCCAGCAGCGTCAGCCCCGGGGGCACAGATACGCAGTATTTT.

The chain recombines TRBV5-1 with TRBJ2-5; 8 bases are a match to TRBD2. Germline V gene lookup returns CDR1 SGHRS and CDR2 YFSETQ. The V gene end was trimmed by 0 bases and the J gene end by 2 bases; junction bases not matched to a gene: 9. The CDR3 loop spans 17 amino acids. The CDR3 reads CASSLGLAGGAQETQYF. The CDR3 DNA sequence: TGCGCCAGCAGCTTGGGTCTAGCCGGGGGGGCTCAAGAGACCCAGTACTTC.

This clone was detected only once. V usage is TRBV5-6 and J usage is TRBJ1-4, with D perhaps TRBD1 (6 bases). V lost 2 bases to trimming and J lost 0 bases, with 11 bases between them. Germline assignment: CDR1 SGHDT and CDR2 YYEEEE. CDR3 length: 16 residues. As DNA, the CDR3 is TGTGCCAGCAGCTTCCGGACAGTTGCAACTAATGAAAAACTGTTTTTT. As protein: CASSFRTVATNEKLFF.

This clone was counted between two and nine times. The chain carries TRBV29-1 and TRBJ1-2; TRBD1 agrees at 11 bases. The CDR3 consists of 15 residues. The germline CDR1 and CDR2 sequences are SQVTM and ANQGSEA. V was clipped by 5 bases and J by 2 bases; unmatched bases: 7. This CDR3 reads CSVPPGQGANYGYTF. Written as DNA, the CDR3 is TGCAGCGTTCCCCCAGGACAGGGGGCGAACTATGGCTACACCTTC.

This chain joins TRBV25-1 and TRBJ1-1; the match to TRBD1 covers 8 bases. The V gene's germline CDR1 is MGHDK and CDR2 SYGVNS. The V and J ends lost 0 bases and 5 bases, in that order; junction bases with no gene match: 5. This CDR3 spans 15 amino acids. CDR3 nucleotides: TGTGCCAGCAGTGAATATATAACAGGGGGGACTGAAGCTTTCTTT. Its protein is CASSEYITGGTEAFF. Looking up the rest from reference TRBV25-1 and TRBJ1-1 gives the full variable domain: EADIYQTPRYLVIGTGKKITLECSQTMGHDKMYWYQQDPGMELHLIHYSYGVNSTEKGDLSSESTVSRIRTEHFPLTLESARPSHTSQYLCASSEYITGGTEAFFGQGTRLTVV.

The chain carries TRBV19 and TRBJ1-2; TRBD1 agrees at 7 bases. J lost 6 bases, V lost 5 bases, and 9 bases had no gene match. The CDR3 runs to 14 residues. CDR1 and CDR2 (germline): LNHDA, SQIVND (reference sequence). CDR3 protein: CASSVQGVLHGYTF. The CDR3 DNA follows: TGTGCCAGTAGTGTCCAGGGGGTGCTGCATGGCTACACCTTC.

J is TRBJ2-2 and V is TRBV11-2; TRBD1 might be the D (6 bases). CDR3 length equals 16 residues. V lost 2 bases and J 4 bases, leaving 14 bases between the germline ends. Germline loops: CDR1 SGHAT, CDR2 FQNNGV. The CDR3 region has the DNA TGTGCCAGCAGCTTACAGGCAGGGGTAGTCACCGGGGAGCTGTTTTTT. Residues: CASSLQAGVVTGELFF.

This clone appeared once. The gene calls are TRBV19 and TRBJ1-6; 7 bases line up with TRBD1. This CDR3 is built from 14 residues. Germline lookup yields CDR1 LNHDA and CDR2 SQIVND (reference sequence). V dropped 5 bases and J dropped 5; count of bases not matched to a gene: 3. DNA for the CDR3: TGTGCCAGTAGTGGGACAGCGAATAATTCACCCCTCCACTTT. As protein: CASSGTANNSPLHF.

The chain has TRBV30 and TRBJ2-3, with TRBD1 identical over 8 bases. The V gene's germline CDR1 is GTSNPN and CDR2 SVGIG (reference sequence). After removal of 4 bases from V and 3 bases from J, the junction contained 3 bases not matched to a gene. The CDR3 spans 13 residues. The CDR3 sequence is CAWKNRGTDTQYF. The CDR3 DNA reads as TGTGCCTGGAAGAACAGGGGGACAGATACGCAGTATTTT.

In its sample, this clone was seen once. The V gene is TRBV7-6, the J gene TRBJ1-3, with D perhaps matching TRBD1 (6 bases). Germline assignment: CDR1 SGHVS and CDR2 FNYEAQ. This CDR3 is 16 amino acids long. V was pared by 4 bases and J by 6 bases, with 19 bases between. CDR3 DNA sequence: TGTGCCAGCAGCTATTCCCCTCCAGGGGACGAAAACACCATATATTTT. This translates into CASSYSPPGDENTIYF.

This chain joins TRBV7-3 and TRBJ2-7; a weak D match, TRBD2 (5 bases). Trimming pared 5 bases from V and 7 bases from J, leaving 24 bases between. Germline V gene lookup returns CDR1 SGHTA and CDR2 FQGTGA. This CDR3 has 16 residues. CDR3 sequence reads: CASSHLGREDLEEQYF. For the CDR3, the DNA is TGTGCCAGCAGCCACCTCGGGCGAGAGGACTTGGAGGAGCAGTACTTC.

In this sample, this clone turned up once. In the same sample, other DNA sequences code for this CDR3. The rearrangement joins TRBV6-5 to TRBJ2-7, with a possible D match to TRBD1 (6 bases). V lost 6 bases and J 1 base, leaving 10 bases between the germline ends. Germline CDR1 MNHEY, CDR2 SVGAGI. This CDR3 contains 13 residues. CDR3 DNA: TGTGCCAGCAGGAGACAGGAATCCTACGAGCAGTACTTC. This gives the protein CASRRQESYEQYF.

The CDR3 loop is CASSPGDNYGYTF. The CDR3 nucleotides are TGCGCCAGCAGCCCGGGGGACAACTATGGCTACACCTTC. The V call is TRBV5-1, the J call TRBJ1-2, with D maybe TRBD1 (5 bases). The V end was cut by 4 bases, the J end by 2 bases, with 9 bases between. CDR3 length equals 13 residues. Germline V gene data show CDR1 as SGHRS and CDR2 as YFSETQ.

The genes are TRBV5-6 and TRBJ1-2, with 8 bases that match TRBD1. V lost 3 bases to trimming and J lost 6 bases; unmatched junction nucleotides: 16. Germline V gives CDR1 SGHDT, CDR2 YYEEEE. This CDR3 has 17 residues. Here the CDR3 reads CASSSPTGRTGSDGYTF. CDR3 in DNA: TGTGCCAGCAGCTCCCCCACTGGTCGGACAGGGTCGGATGGCTACACCTTC.

This clone was found a few times. This rearrangement joins TRBV10-1 to TRBJ2-3; perhaps TRBD2 as D (5 bases). The CDR3 has 16 residues. V shed 3 bases and J shed 1 base, with 14 bases lying between them. Per the germline V gene, CDR1 is WNHNN and CDR2 is SYGVQD (reference sequence). Here the CDR3 reads CASSEVGSPGTDTQYF. CDR3 sequence (DNA): TGCGCCAGCAGTGAAGTAGGGAGCCCGGGCACAGATACGCAGTATTTT.

The chain has TRBV7-9 and TRBJ1-5; 7 bases are a match to TRBD1. J was trimmed by 2 bases and V by 1 base; bases with no gene match: 2. The CDR3 is made up of 15 amino acids. Germline loops: CDR1 SEHNR, CDR2 FQNEAQ (reference sequence). In nucleotides, the CDR3 is TGTGCCAGCAGCTTAGACAGGGGAGGCAATCAGCCCCAGCATTTT. Its protein product is CASSLDRGGNQPQHF.